Listed below are T cell receptor beta chains from one sample, sequenced in a study of regulatory T cells in long-lasting Graves disease. TCRdb fed the multiplex PCR reads into MiXCR, producing one record per CDR3 protein. The repertoire includes approximately 310,000 distinct CDR3 sequences, 15% to 20% of them detected once, and about 39% sits in the top ten. This material consisted of peripheral blood mononuclear cells (PBMCs), taken at new diagnosis, from a patient treated with antithyroid drugs. The receptors come from a female donor with Graves disease. CDR3s leave out the opening cysteine and the closing phenylalanine or tryptophan. Each record gives: J gene, V gene, CDR3 length, CDR3 protein.

>TRBJ2-5|TRBV18|15
ASSQRGSLPIQETQY
>TRBJ1-2|TRBV25-1|12
ASSPRQEPYGYT
>TRBJ2-5|TRBV13|12
ASSGGRNQETQY
>TRBJ2-1|TRBV27|11
ASSSLSGNEQF
>TRBJ1-4|TRBV5-1|12
ASSRNRGGEKLF
>TRBJ2-7|TRBV30|10
AWSLLTYEQY
>TRBJ2-3|TRBV5-1|12
ASSLPDNTDTQY
>TRBJ2-1|TRBV20-1|14
SARVGGISSYNEQF
>TRBJ1-4|TRBV5-5|13
ASTGLGATNEKLF
>TRBJ2-1|TRBV20-1|11
SAAGTGSDEQF
>TRBJ2-1|TRBV6-2/TRBV6-3|13
ASLSGTSGNNEQF
>TRBJ2-1|TRBV11-3|11
ASSLKDPKEQF
>TRBJ1-2|TRBV12-3/TRBV12-4|11
ASSLSGNYGYT
>TRBJ2-5|TRBV10-3|14
AISAERDRTQETQY
>TRBJ2-5|TRBV3-1|12
ASSITQSRETQY
>TRBJ2-5|TRBV12-3/TRBV12-4|15
ASSNRRTSGRAETQY
>TRBJ1-5|TRBV5-5|11
ASSLAWDQPQH
>TRBJ2-3|TRBV28|10
ASSTSTDTQY
>TRBJ2-7|TRBV2|12
ASKVAGGPYEQY
>TRBJ2-1|TRBV20-1|9
SATDFNEQF
>TRBJ1-1|TRBV12-3/TRBV12-4|11
ASSKGQLNTAF
>TRBJ2-5|TRBV28|13
ASSHDRGRIETQY